This TCR beta chain originates from a study of T-cell reconstitution after alpha-beta-depleted transplantation in children. Findings of the study overall: About two months after transplant, alpha-beta T cells reportedly came from several hundred expanded graft clones.

Unique molecular identifiers were incorporated when the TCRbeta library was constructed. TCRdb re-analysed the PCR reads in MiXCR, keeping a single row per CDR3 protein. Among some 600,000 distinct CDR3 sequences listed, 13% were seen once. A few counts support this clonotype. Its target is unknown. The sequence was collected from a male patient aged 10 to 17 who had a stem cell transplant for acute myeloid leukemia, so the T cells may come from the graft donor. The specimen was PBMCs, mostly from graft donor cells, collected 360 days after TCRalphabeta/CD19-depleted stem cell transplant.

CDR3 protein: CSAGGTAYNEQFF. The CDR3 DNA is TGCAGTGCTGGAGGGACAGCTTACAATGAGCAGTTCTTC. This chain joins TRBV20-1 and TRBJ2-1; weak D call: TRBD1 (7 bases). Per the germline V gene, CDR1 is DFQATT and CDR2 is SNEGSKA (reference sequence). Deletions cut 5 bases from V and 4 bases from J, with 12 bases between. This CDR3 comprises 13 residues.